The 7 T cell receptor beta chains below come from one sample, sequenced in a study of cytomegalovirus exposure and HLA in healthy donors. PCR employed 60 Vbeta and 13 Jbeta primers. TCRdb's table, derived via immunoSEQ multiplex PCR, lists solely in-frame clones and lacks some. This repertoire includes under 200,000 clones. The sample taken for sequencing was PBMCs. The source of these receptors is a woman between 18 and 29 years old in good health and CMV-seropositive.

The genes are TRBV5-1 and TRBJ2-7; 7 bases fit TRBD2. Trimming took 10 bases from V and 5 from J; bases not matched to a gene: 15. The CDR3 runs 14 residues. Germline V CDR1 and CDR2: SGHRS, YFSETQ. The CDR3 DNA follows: TGCGCCCCCTCGTGGGGGGGATGGAGGGACGAGCAGTACTTC. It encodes CAPSWGGWRDEQYF.

CDR3 sequence: CASSVGLRGLGGDTEAFF. The CDR3 DNA reads as TGTGCCAGCAGCGTAGGTCTTAGGGGGCTGGGTGGGGACACTGAAGCTTTCTTT. The gene calls are TRBV9 and TRBJ1-1, with 7 bases that match TRBD1. The CDR3 totals 18 residues. V shed 0 bases, J shed 3 bases, and the junction held 14 bases outside the gene matches. Germline CDR1 SGDLS, CDR2 YYNGEE.

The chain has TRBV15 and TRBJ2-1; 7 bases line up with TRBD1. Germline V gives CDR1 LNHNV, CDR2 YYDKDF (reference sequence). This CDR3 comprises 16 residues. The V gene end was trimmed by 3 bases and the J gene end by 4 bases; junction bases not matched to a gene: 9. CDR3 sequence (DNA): TGTGCCACCAGCAGGGAAGACAGGGTACTGTACAATGAGCAGTTCTTC. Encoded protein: CATSREDRVLYNEQFF.

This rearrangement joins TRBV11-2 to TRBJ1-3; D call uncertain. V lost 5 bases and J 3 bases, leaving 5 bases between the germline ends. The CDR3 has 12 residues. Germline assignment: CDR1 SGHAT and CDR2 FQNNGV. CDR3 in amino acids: CASSTGGNTIYF. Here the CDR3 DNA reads TGTGCCAGCAGCACCGGTGGAAACACCATATATTTT. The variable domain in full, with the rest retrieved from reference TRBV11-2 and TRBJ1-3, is EAGVAQSPRYKIIEKRQSVAFWCNPISGHATLYWYQQILGQGPKLLIQFQNNGVVDDSQLPKDRFSAERLKGVDSTLKIQPAKLEDSAVYLCASSTGGNTIYFGEGSWLTVV.

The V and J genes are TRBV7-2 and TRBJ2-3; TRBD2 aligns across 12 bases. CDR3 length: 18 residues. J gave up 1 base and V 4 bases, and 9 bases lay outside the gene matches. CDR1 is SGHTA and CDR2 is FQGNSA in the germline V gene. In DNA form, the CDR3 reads TGTGCCAGCAGCTCAAGACTAGCGGGAGAGGATGGCACAGATACGCAGTATTTT. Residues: CASSSRLAGEDGTDTQYF.

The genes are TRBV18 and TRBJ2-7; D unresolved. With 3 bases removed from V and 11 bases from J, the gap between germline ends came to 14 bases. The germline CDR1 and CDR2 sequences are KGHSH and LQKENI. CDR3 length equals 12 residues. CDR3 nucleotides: TGTGCCAGCTCACCCGACTCCCTGTTTGAGTACTTC. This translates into CASSPDSLFEYF. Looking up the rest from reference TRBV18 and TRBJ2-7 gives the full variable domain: NAGVMQNPRHLVRRRGQEARLRCSPMKGHSHVYWYRQLPEEGLKFMVYLQKENIIDESGMPKERFSAEFPKEGPSILRIQQVVRGDSAAYFCASSPDSLFEYFGPGTRLTVT.

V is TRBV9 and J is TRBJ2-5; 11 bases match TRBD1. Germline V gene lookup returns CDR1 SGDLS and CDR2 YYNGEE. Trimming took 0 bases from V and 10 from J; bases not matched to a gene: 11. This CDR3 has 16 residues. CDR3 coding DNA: TGTGCCAGCAGCGTAGCCCCGTTGGGACAGGGGGTAAACCAGTACTTC. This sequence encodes CASSVAPLGQGVNQYF.